This T cell receptor beta chain was sequenced in a study of T cell responses to AZD1222 COVID-19 vaccine. The repertoire was sequenced with immunoSEQ multiplex PCR; TCRdb's copy has only in-frame clones and lacks some. The sample includes over 130,000 clones, roughly 89% of them seen just once. General study results and limits: The donors showed a predominance of white British ancestry and of females, with possible underestimation of clonal diversity. No day 14 peak samples; only post-peak repertoires were characterized.

This clone was observed once. The target antigen is unknown. V shed 4 bases and J shed 5 bases, with 10 bases lying between them. Germline values: CDR1 KGHDR, CDR2 SFDVKD. This CDR3 spans 13 amino acids. The sequencing used peripheral blood, collected 28 days after the second dose of the MenACWY control vaccine. This TCR was recovered from an adult who received the MenACWY meningococcal vaccine as a control. This sequence joins TRBV24-1 and TRBJ2-5; no clear D. The CDR3 region is CATSEGPTETQYF. Written as DNA, the CDR3 is TGTGCCACCAGTGAAGGTCCCACGGAGACCCAGTACTTC.